Listed below are T cell receptor beta chains from one sample, sequenced in a study of Ad26.COV2.S vaccination and SARS-CoV-2 variants. Clones were sequenced by immunoSEQ multiplex PCR, and TCRdb holds only the in-frame ones, with some missing. The sample has about 680,000 clones; 89% are singletons. The sample here was peripheral blood, taken in a trial of Ad26.COV2.S vaccine versus placebo. These receptors were obtained from a person aged 18-65 years who received the Ad26.COV2.S COVID-19 vaccine or a placebo. Both conserved end residues are trimmed from each CDR3. Fields, in order: V gene, J gene, CDR3 protein.

V gene: TRBV29-1
J gene: TRBJ1-2
CDR3 protein: SVESQGHGYT

V gene: TRBV12-3/TRBV12-4
J gene: TRBJ2-3
CDR3 protein: ASRQASTDTQY

V gene: TRBV6-4
J gene: TRBJ2-2
CDR3 protein: ASGTSGRSNTGELF

V gene: TRBV7-9
J gene: TRBJ1-4
CDR3 protein: ASSLEEAVEELF

V gene: TRBV2
J gene: TRBJ2-2
CDR3 protein: ASSWTSGRVLDGELF

V gene: TRBV7-2
J gene: TRBJ1-2
CDR3 protein: ASSLDAPGGANYGYT

V gene: TRBV5-8
J gene: TRBJ1-2
CDR3 protein: ASSPGGFYGYT

V gene: TRBV30
J gene: TRBJ2-2
CDR3 protein: AWGTTVSGELF

V gene: TRBV5-1
J gene: TRBJ1-1
CDR3 protein: ASSLGHPNTEAF

V gene: TRBV24-1
J gene: TRBJ1-4
CDR3 protein: ATSESGGNEKLF

V gene: TRBV21-1
J gene: TRBJ1-5
CDR3 protein: ASSNSDLQGANQPQH

V gene: TRBV3-1/TRBV3-2
J gene: TRBJ1-2
CDR3 protein: ASSQDLGVFYGYT

V gene: TRBV5-1
J gene: TRBJ1-2
CDR3 protein: ASSLDGTGRPRGYT

V gene: TRBV25-1
J gene: TRBJ2-1
CDR3 protein: AQSQGGPANEQF

V gene: TRBV10-3
J gene: TRBJ2-1
CDR3 protein: AISEERRREQF

V gene: TRBV7-3
J gene: TRBJ1-6
CDR3 protein: ASSLTGNSPLH

V gene: TRBV4-1
J gene: TRBJ1-4
CDR3 protein: ASSHGRGQEKLF

V gene: TRBV10-3
J gene: TRBJ2-7
CDR3 protein: AIRFDTLSYEQY

V gene: TRBV5-1
J gene: TRBJ2-1
CDR3 protein: ASSLERGVGNEQF

V gene: TRBV2
J gene: TRBJ1-5
CDR3 protein: ASSGSGQGNQPQH

V gene: TRBV19
J gene: TRBJ1-1
CDR3 protein: ASSITRAKGYAF

V gene: TRBV15
J gene: TRBJ1-6
CDR3 protein: ATSIPGGVGSPLH